Below are 12 T cell receptor beta chains sequenced from a single sample in a study of T-cell memory formation after mild COVID-19. Using its own MiXCR run on the 5' RACE reads, TCRdb lists one record per CDR3 protein. This table has roughly 450,000 distinct CDR3 sequences, over 15% appearing once. The sample taken for sequencing was PBMCs or a T cell subset sorted from them (not recorded which). The receptors were gathered from a man younger than 35 who had mild COVID-19 (a few samples of this study predate the infection). Cell type and time point are not known.

This clonotype was found a few times. The chain recombines TRBV12-3 or TRBV12-4 with TRBJ2-7; perhaps D is TRBD1 or TRBD2 (6 bases each). CDR3 length equals 13 residues. V lost 4 bases, J lost 4 bases, and 11 bases lay in between. The CDR3 protein is CASSWWGAYEQYV. In nucleotides, the CDR3 is TGTGCCAGCAGTTGGTGGGGGGCGTACGAGCAGTACGTC.

This clonotype appeared a few times. The chain employs TRBV19 and TRBJ2-1; D might be TRBD1 (5 bases). From germline, CDR1 is LNHDA and CDR2 SQIVND (reference sequence). The CDR3 totals 14 residues. V was clipped by 1 base and J by 11 bases, with 15 bases between them. CDR3 loop: CASSIGGPSAKQFF. Written as DNA, the CDR3 is TGTGCCAGTAGTATAGGGGGCCCCTCGGCGAAGCAGTTCTTC.

The chain carries TRBV11-2 and TRBJ2-1; 10 bases are a match to TRBD2. The CDR3 has 15 amino acids. Germline CDR1 reads SGHAT; CDR2 reads FQNNGV. The trim removed 5 bases at V and 4 bases at J, leaving 5 bases unmatched. The CDR3 region is CASSRAGGSYNEQFF. The CDR3 coding sequence is TGTGCCAGCAGCAGAGCGGGGGGGAGTTACAATGAGCAGTTCTTC.

Only a few counts were recorded for this clonotype. The CDR3 protein is CASSSLEGEGEQYF. In DNA form, the CDR3 reads TGTGCCAGCAGCTCCCTCGAAGGGGAAGGCGAGCAGTACTTC. This sequence joins TRBV12-3 or TRBV12-4 and TRBJ2-7; D perhaps matches TRBD1 (5 bases). This CDR3 is built from 14 residues. V gave up 6 bases and J gave up 6 bases, with 18 bases separating them.

This clonotype turned up a few times. The chain joins TRBV7-8 to TRBJ1-3; perhaps TRBD1 as D (6 bases). The CDR3 is made up of 14 amino acids. In germline, CDR1 is SGHVS, CDR2 FQNEAQ. Trimming shortened V by 4 bases and J by 4 bases, and 11 bases separated the two germline ends. The CDR3 here is CASSSTGTGNTIYF. CDR3 sequence (DNA): TGTGCCAGCAGCTCTACAGGGACGGGAAACACCATATATTTT.

The V gene is TRBV5-1, the J gene TRBJ1-2; 8 nucleotides match TRBD1. Per germline, CDR1 SGHRS and CDR2 YFSETQ. V gave up 0 bases and J gave up 9 bases; unmatched junction bases: 1. The CDR3 totals 12 residues. CDR3 residues: CASSLGQGSYTF. In DNA form, the CDR3 reads TGCGCCAGCAGCTTGGGACAGGGGAGCTACACCTTC.

This clonotype was picked up a small number of times. The rearrangement uses TRBV6-6 and TRBJ2-6; no definite D call. V gave up 4 bases and J gave up 10 bases, with 8 bases separating them. CDR1 is MNHNY, CDR2 SVGAGI, per germline (reference sequence). CDR3 length: 12 residues. The CDR3 is CASSWVRNVLTF. DNA for the CDR3: TGTGCCAGCAGTTGGGTCCGGAACGTCCTGACTTTC.

As to this clonotype: One end of the junction does not line up with germline, which may come from a read error. The genes are TRBV13 and TRBJ1-5; D gene unclear. The germline CDR1 and CDR2 sequences are PRHDT and FYEKMQ (reference sequence). CDR3 size: 14 residues. CDR3 in DNA: TGTGCCAGCAGCCCATCGGCCAGCAGTCAGCCCCAGCATTTT. Translation gives CASSPSASSQPQHF.

The chain joins TRBV6-2 or TRBV6-3 to TRBJ1-5; D uncertain. Trimming left V 0 bases short and J 1 base short, with 13 bases between. CDR3 length equals 17 residues. Germline V gene data show CDR1 as MNHEY and CDR2 as SVGEGT. The CDR3 is CASSYSVGFGSNQPQHF. As DNA, the CDR3 is TGTGCCAGCAGTTACTCCGTCGGGTTCGGGAGCAATCAGCCCCAGCATTTT.

The sample holds a few counts of this clonotype. This chain links TRBV3-1 with TRBJ2-3; 7 bases align to TRBD1. CDR1 and CDR2 from the germline V gene are LGHDT and YNNKEL (reference sequence). This CDR3 spans 15 amino acids. Unmatched junction bases numbered 9, after V lost 3 bases and J lost 6 bases. The CDR3 nucleotides read TGTGCCAGCAGCCAGGGAACAGGGGCGCGGGATACGCAGTATTTT. This encodes CASSQGTGARDTQYF.

This clonotype occurred a few times. The rearrangement links TRBV7-2 to TRBJ2-7, with 7 bases identical to TRBD2. V shed 5 bases, J shed 2 bases, and the junction held 9 bases outside the gene matches. CDR1 is SGHTA and CDR2 is FQGNSA in the germline V gene. CDR3 length equals 15 residues. The CDR3: CASSTGGGVTYEQYF. The CDR3 nucleotides are TGTGCCAGCAGCACCGGGGGAGGGGTTACCTACGAGCAGTACTTC.

As for this clonotype: The junction shows a germline mismatch at one end, possibly a read error. In DNA form, the CDR3 reads TGTGCCAGCAGTCCCCAGGACAGGGGTTATAATCCACCCCTCCACTTT. It encodes CASSPQDRGYNPPLHF. The gene calls are TRBV7-6 and TRBJ1-6; 9 bases match TRBD1. The CDR3 has 16 residues. The germline CDR1 and CDR2 sequences are SGHVS and FNYEAQ.